Below are 13 T cell receptor beta chains sequenced from a single sample in a study of beta chain features in type 1 diabetes. Since all of the isolated RNA was reverse transcribed, expressed TCRB transcripts were what got sequenced. Sequenced by immunoSEQ multiplex PCR; TCRdb stores in-frame clones only, minus some. This table holds roughly 500,000 clones, approximately 31% found once. Sequencing input: naive CD4+ T cells from blood. Receptors originate from a man younger than 30 in good health.

The J gene is TRBJ2-1, the V gene TRBV4-2; weak D call: TRBD2 (6 bases). The CDR3 length is 15 residues. Trimming left V 3 bases short and J 0 bases short, with 9 bases between. From germline, CDR1 is LGHNA and CDR2 YNFKEQ. The CDR3 region is CASSQRRGSYNEQFF. CDR3 coding DNA: TGTGCCAGCAGCCAGAGGCGGGGCTCCTACAATGAGCAGTTCTTC.

This chain connects TRBV25-1 to TRBJ2-7; D may match TRBD1 or TRBD2 (5 bases each). Trimming stripped 2 bases from V and 12 bases from J, with 23 bases between. CDR3 length equals 15 residues. CDR1 is MGHDK, CDR2 SYGVNS, per germline. The CDR3 loop is CASSENRSGRAWLYF. In DNA form, the CDR3 reads TGTGCCAGCAGTGAAAACAGATCGGGACGGGCGTGGCTGTACTTC.

This clone has more than one count but fewer than ten. The rearrangement links TRBV30 to TRBJ2-1; TRBD1 matches at 7 bases. The CDR3 runs to 13 residues. From germline, CDR1 is GTSNPN and CDR2 SVGIG (reference sequence). Trimming took 6 bases from V and 12 from J; bases not matched to a gene: 14. This CDR3 is CACTFWDSSWQFF. The CDR3 DNA follows: TGTGCCTGTACGTTTTGGGACAGTTCGTGGCAGTTCTTC.

This clone was counted a few times. This chain connects TRBV29-1 to TRBJ1-1; 8 bases align to TRBD1. Germline assignment: CDR1 SQVTM and CDR2 ANQGSEA. The CDR3 spans 16 residues. V trimming: 3 bases; J trimming: 5 bases; junction bases outside the gene matches: 14. The CDR3 loop reads CSVDRQGAFSGTEAFF. CDR3 coding DNA: TGCAGCGTTGATCGGCAGGGGGCATTTAGTGGGACTGAAGCTTTCTTT. Complete variable domain (other parts from reference TRBV29-1 and TRBJ1-1): SAVISQKPSRDICQRGTSLTIQCQVDSQVTMMFWYRQQPGQSLTLIATANQGSEATYESGFVIDKFPISRPNLTFSTLTVSNMSPEDSSIYLCSVDRQGAFSGTEAFFGQGTRLTVV.

This clone was seen more than once but under ten times. This chain connects TRBV29-1 to TRBJ2-3, with 8 bases fitting TRBD2. From germline, CDR1 is SQVTM and CDR2 ANQGSEA. This CDR3 comprises 15 residues. After removal of 6 bases from V and 4 bases from J, the junction contained 12 bases not matched to a gene. The CDR3 loop is CSVPYTSGRADTQYF. For the CDR3, the DNA is TGCAGCGTCCCCTACACTAGCGGCCGGGCAGATACGCAGTATTTT.

The chain joins TRBV15 to TRBJ1-1, with D possibly matching TRBD1 (5 bases). This CDR3 region has 17 residues. The V end lost 0 bases, the J end lost 0 bases, and 14 bases lay between the germline ends. Germline V gene lookup returns CDR1 LNHNV and CDR2 YYDKDF (reference sequence). DNA of the CDR3: TGTGCCACCAGCAGAGATTCGGCAGGGTGGATGAACACTGAAGCTTTCTTT. Translated, it gives CATSRDSAGWMNTEAFF.

The chain links TRBV30 to TRBJ2-2, with D perhaps matching TRBD2 (6 bases). The V gene lost 8 bases and the J gene lost 3 bases, with 13 bases spanning the gap. The CDR3 totals 13 residues. Germline V lookup: CDR1 GTSNPN, CDR2 SVGIG (reference sequence). The CDR3 region has the DNA TGTGCCCGGGAGCGGACCCACACCGGGGAGCTGTTTTTT. Translation gives CARERTHTGELFF.

This rearrangement joins TRBV5-6 to TRBJ2-7; 10 nucleotides align to TRBD1. The CDR3 is 16 residues long. Germline V gene sequence: CDR1 SGHDT, CDR2 YYEEEE. Unmatched junction bases numbered 6, after V lost 3 bases and J lost 0 bases. CDR3 loop: CASSSGTGAFSYEQYF. In DNA, the CDR3 is TGTGCCAGCAGCTCAGGGACAGGGGCCTTCTCCTACGAGCAGTACTTC. The variable domain in full, completed from reference TRBV5-6 and TRBJ2-7, reads DAGVTQSPTHLIKTRGQQVTLRCSPKSGHDTVSWYQQALGQGPQFIFQYYEEEERQRGNFPDRFSGHQFPNYSSELNVNALLLGDSALYLCASSSGTGAFSYEQYFGPGTRLTVT.

Remarks on this clone: The same CDR3 also results from other DNA sequences found in this sample. The V call is TRBV15, the J call TRBJ2-5; D remains unclear. Per the germline V gene, CDR1 is LNHNV and CDR2 is YYDKDF (reference sequence). Deletions cut 3 bases from V and 5 bases from J, with 7 bases between. This CDR3 spans 12 amino acids. The CDR3 is CATSRARETQYF. The CDR3 region has the DNA TGTGCCACCAGCAGGGCCAGGGAGACCCAGTACTTC. Full variable domain (rest looked up from reference TRBV15 and TRBJ2-5): DAMVIQNPRYQVTQFGKPVTLSCSQTLNHNVMYWYQQKSSQAPKLLFHYYDKDFNNEADTPDNFQSRRPNTSFCFLDIRSPGLGDTAMYLCATSRARETQYFGPGTRLLVL.

This clone occurred many times. V and J are TRBV30 and TRBJ2-1; no reliable D call. This CDR3 contains 11 residues. Germline CDR1 reads GTSNPN; CDR2 reads SVGIG (reference sequence). V was cut by 4 bases and J by 15 bases, with 16 bases left in between. CDR3 nucleotide sequence: TGTGCCTGGAATACCGGGCCCCCCTGGTTCTTC. It codes for CAWNTGPPWFF. The full variable domain, its missing parts supplied by reference TRBV30 and TRBJ2-1, is SQTIHQWPATLVQPVGSPLSLECTVEGTSNPNLYWYRQAAGRGLQLLFYSVGIGQISSEVPQNLSASRPQDRQFILSSKKLLLSDSGFYLCAWNTGPPWFFGPGTRLTVL.

The genes are TRBV7-2 and TRBJ2-3; possibly TRBD1 for D (5 bases). The CDR3 extends over 14 amino acids. V gave up 1 base and J gave up 2 bases, with 7 bases separating them. CDR1 is SGHTA and CDR2 is FQGNSA in the germline V gene. The CDR3 bases are TGTGCCAGCAGCTTAGTAGGGGTCACAGATACGCAGTATTTT. Its protein is CASSLVGVTDTQYF.

This clone has more than one count but fewer than ten. The V and J genes are TRBV30 and TRBJ1-5; TRBD1 is a possible D gene (6 bases). Deletions cut 6 bases from V and 1 base from J, with 13 bases between. Germline CDR1 GTSNPN, CDR2 SVGIG (reference sequence). The CDR3 is made up of 14 amino acids. The CDR3 DNA reads TGTGCCTGTGATACAGGGTTCAGCAATCAGCCCCAGCATTTT. Translated: CACDTGFSNQPQHF.

The gene calls are TRBV30 and TRBJ2-5; D remains unclear. The J call may be incorrect, as the DNA end agrees better with TRBJ2-7. This CDR3 spans 11 amino acids. Germline values: CDR1 GTSNPN, CDR2 SVGIG (reference sequence). In DNA, the CDR3 is TGTGCCTGGATGAAGAACTACGAGCAGTACTTC. It translates to CAWMKNYEQYF.